These 9 T cell receptor beta chains came from one sample sequenced in a study of blood T cell repertoires in COVID-19. Sequenced by immunoSEQ multiplex PCR; TCRdb stores in-frame clones only, minus some. Of about 190,000 clones in the sample, less than 90% were seen once. The sequencing sample was made of peripheral blood. All receptors come from a man younger than 45 with acute or convalescent COVID-19.

This rearrangement joins TRBV19 to TRBJ1-6; a weak D match, TRBD1 (6 bases). Germline CDR1 LNHDA, CDR2 SQIVND (reference sequence). The CDR3 runs to 14 residues. Trimming removed 3 bases from V and 7 bases from J, with 10 bases in between. CDR3 region: CASSMAGGNSPLHF. The DNA of the CDR3 is TGTGCCAGTAGTATGGCGGGGGGCAATTCACCCCTCCACTTT.

The chain links TRBV4-2 to TRBJ1-6; D gene ambiguous. The CDR3 runs to 15 residues. CDR1 LGHNA and CDR2 YNFKEQ come from the germline V gene. Trimming stripped 2 bases from V and 10 bases from J, with 15 bases between. CDR3 nucleotide sequence: TGTGCCAGCAGCCAATATACCGGGAGTAACTCACCCCTCCACTTT. Protein sequence: CASSQYTGSNSPLHF.

This chain joins TRBV19 and TRBJ1-1; TRBD1 agrees at 8 bases. V was clipped by 4 bases and J by 4 bases; unmatched bases: 2. The CDR3 extends over 13 amino acids. The germline gives CDR1 LNHDA, CDR2 SQIVND (reference sequence). The chain's CDR3 is CASSRDRSTEAFF. The CDR3 bases are TGTGCCAGTAGTAGGGACAGGAGCACTGAAGCTTTCTTT.

This chain links TRBV7-3 with TRBJ2-1, with 9 bases aligning to TRBD2. With V trimmed by 4 bases and J by 6 bases, 10 bases remained unmatched. The CDR3 length is 16 residues. Germline V gives CDR1 SGHTA, CDR2 FQGTGA. The CDR3 here is CASSSPGGRAGNEQFF. CDR3 sequence (DNA): TGTGCCAGCAGCTCCCCCGGCGGGAGGGCCGGCAATGAGCAGTTCTTC. Combining the CDR3 with reference TRBV7-3 and TRBJ2-1 gives the whole variable domain GAGVSQTPSNKVTEKGKYVELRCDPISGHTALYWYRQSLGQGPEFLIYFQGTGAADDSGLPNDRFFAVRPEGSVSTLKIQRTERGDSAVYLCASSSPGGRAGNEQFFGPGTRLTVL.

The sample holds a few counts of this clone. V and J are TRBV9 and TRBJ1-2; no reliable D call. Between the trimmed V and J ends, which lost 0 bases and 8 bases, there was a span of 8 bases. The CDR3 extends over 12 amino acids. Looked up from germline, CDR1 is SGDLS and CDR2 is YYNGEE. CDR3 loop: CASSVGNEGYTF. In DNA form, the CDR3 reads TGTGCCAGCAGCGTAGGTAATGAGGGCTACACCTTC.

The chain's CDR3 is CASSWQSGGARNEQFF. The CDR3 region has the DNA TGTGCCAGCAGCTGGCAAAGTGGGGGGGCCCGCAATGAGCAGTTCTTC. The rearrangement uses TRBV7-2 and TRBJ2-1, with D tentatively TRBD2 (7 bases). CDR3 size: 16 residues. V dropped 4 bases and J dropped 6 bases, with 19 bases sitting between them. Germline-derived CDR1 and CDR2 are SGHTA and FQGNSA.

The chain carries TRBV28 and TRBJ2-7; D is unresolved. Germline V gene data show CDR1 as MDHEN and CDR2 as SYDVKM. The CDR3 consists of 14 residues. The ends were cut back, 6 bases at V and 4 bases at J, with 16 bases in the middle. The CDR3 sequence is CASRARSFIYEQYF. CDR3 DNA sequence: TGTGCCAGCAGAGCCCGGTCATTTATATACGAGCAGTACTTC. The full variable domain, completed using reference TRBV28 and TRBJ2-7, is DVKVTQSSRYLVKRTGEKVFLECVQDMDHENMFWYRQDPGLGLRLIYFSYDVKMKEKGDIPEGYSVSREKKERFSLILESASTNQTSMYLCASRARSFIYEQYFGPGTRLTVT.

The chain employs TRBV5-1 and TRBJ2-1; D uncertain. CDR1 is SGHRS, CDR2 YFSETQ, per germline. The CDR3 is made up of 16 amino acids. V lost 7 bases and J 0 bases, leaving 17 bases between the germline ends. The CDR3 bases are TGCGCCAGCGGGCTCGGTGACCCGAACTCCTACAATGAGCAGTTCTTC. This codes for CASGLGDPNSYNEQFF.

This chain uses TRBV25-1 with TRBJ2-3, with D unresolved. The CDR3 extends over 13 amino acids. Trimming cost V 5 bases and J 1 base, with 7 bases left between them. Germline V lookup: CDR1 MGHDK, CDR2 SYGVNS. The CDR3 DNA sequence: TGTGCCAGCAGTCTCGGAGGCACAGATACGCAGTATTTT. It codes for CASSLGGTDTQYF. Supplemented by reference TRBV25-1 and TRBJ2-3, the full variable domain reads EADIYQTPRYLVIGTGKKITLECSQTMGHDKMYWYQQDPGMELHLIHYSYGVNSTEKGDLSSESTVSRIRTEHFPLTLESARPSHTSQYLCASSLGGTDTQYFGPGTRLTVL.